Listed here are 3 T cell receptor beta chains from one sample, sequenced in a study of blood T cell repertoires in COVID-19 (TCRdb year 2020). Library preparation was by the immunoSEQ multiplex PCR assay. TCRdb limited this immuneACCESS table to in-frame rearrangements with V and J called. A share of clones is missing; checked studies link under half to unresolved V genes, and the rest is unexplained. The sample contains approximately 210,000 clones, about 89% of them found a single time. 4% to 6% of the sample belongs to the ten largest clones. The sample taken for sequencing was peripheral blood. These receptors came from a woman aged 40 to 50 with acute or convalescent COVID-19.

This clone came up once. The V and J genes are TRBV5-4 and TRBJ2-5, with 10 positions matching TRBD2. The CDR3 runs 17 residues. The V gene's germline CDR1 is SGHNT and CDR2 YYREEE (reference sequence). V lost 4 bases to trimming and J lost 1 base; unmatched junction nucleotides: 10. DNA for the CDR3: TGTGCCAGCAGCGCGGAAAGGAGCGGGGGGGCCCAAGAGACCCAGTACTTC. Its translation is CASSAERSGGAQETQYF.

CDR3 coding DNA: TGTGCCGGGGGCAAGAGCTCCTATAATTCACCCCTCCACTTT. It is translated as CAGGKSSYNSPLHF. The gene calls are TRBV6-5 and TRBJ1-6; D is possibly TRBD1 (6 bases). CDR3 size: 14 residues. Trimming pared 11 bases from V and 0 bases from J, leaving 11 bases between. CDR1 and CDR2 from the germline V gene are MNHEY and SVGAGI.

The gene calls are TRBV4-1 and TRBJ1-5; TRBD1 matches 8 bases. V gave up 1 base and J gave up 5 bases; unmatched junction bases: 13. Germline V gives CDR1 MGHRA, CDR2 YSYEKL. This CDR3 has 18 amino acids. Here the CDR3 reads CASSQAPPSDRDHQPQHF. The DNA of the CDR3 is TGCGCCAGCAGCCAAGCCCCCCCATCGGACAGGGATCATCAGCCCCAGCATTTT.